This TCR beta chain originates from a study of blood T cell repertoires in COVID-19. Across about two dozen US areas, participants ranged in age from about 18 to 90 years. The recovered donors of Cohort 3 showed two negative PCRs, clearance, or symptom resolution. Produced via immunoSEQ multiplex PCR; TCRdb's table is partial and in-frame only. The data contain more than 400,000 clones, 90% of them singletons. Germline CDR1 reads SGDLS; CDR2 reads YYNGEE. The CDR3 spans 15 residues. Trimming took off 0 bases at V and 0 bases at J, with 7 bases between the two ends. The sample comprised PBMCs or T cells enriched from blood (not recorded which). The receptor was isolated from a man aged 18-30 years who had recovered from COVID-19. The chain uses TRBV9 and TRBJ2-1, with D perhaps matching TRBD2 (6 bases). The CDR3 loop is CASSVGDFSYNEQFF. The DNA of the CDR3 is TGTGCCAGCAGCGTAGGGGACTTCTCCTACAATGAGCAGTTCTTC.